Only a few counts were recorded for the clone carrying this T cell receptor (beta chain). Its antigen is currently unknown. V was pared by 6 bases and J by 0 bases, with 13 bases between. Germline values: CDR1 DFQATT, CDR2 SNEGSKA (reference sequence). The CDR3 runs to 14 residues. The record originates from a study of identical twins. Study-wide results and caveats: Models came in too low on out-of-frame TCR alpha sharing in monozygotic twins.

TCRdb reprocessed the 5' RACE reads via MiXCR and lists one record per CDR3 protein. The sample holds about 480,000 distinct CDR3 sequences, approximately 15% seen once. This sample was also put to use in a study of yellow fever vaccine responses in identical twins. From that paper: Reportedly, twins' vaccine T cell responses looked partly convergent and partly personalized.

The sequence was collected from a woman aged 18-30 years in good health. The specimen was CD4+ T cells sorted from blood. V and J are TRBV20-1 and TRBJ2-3; D remains unclear. CDR3 residues: CSARLGSSTDTQYF. The CDR3, as DNA: TGCAGTGCCCGACTGGGGTCTAGCACAGATACGCAGTATTTT.